This TCR beta chain was recovered during a study of blood T cell repertoires in COVID-19. Looking at the study overall: Collection of acute and convalescent COVID-19 samples took place in the United States, Italy and Spain. Sources were T cells, B-cell-depleted T cells, or PBMCs; the material itself was cDNA or gDNA.

Method: immunoSEQ multiplex PCR; TCRdb's copy keeps in-frame clones and lacks some. The repertoire has about 34,000 clones, 85% of them found once; the top ten carry about 14%. CDR1 is LGHNA and CDR2 is YNFKEQ in the germline V gene. This CDR3 region has 17 residues. Trimming removed 0 bases from V and 6 bases from J, with 20 bases in between. Material: peripheral blood. This receptor was taken from a human donor with acute or convalescent COVID-19. The donor label of this sample is uncertain. The genes are TRBV4-2 and TRBJ1-2; D is undetermined. The CDR3 DNA reads TGTGCCAGCAGCCAAGATACAGCTATACCATCCCCTAATGGCTACACCTTC. It is translated as CASSQDTAIPSPNGYTF.